This TCR beta chain was captured in a study of memory CD8 T cells in hepatitis C reinfection. From germline, CDR1 is SNHLY and CDR2 FYNNEI. V shed 6 bases and J 1 base; nucleotides not matched to a gene: 15. This CDR3 contains 18 residues. Repertoires were generated with immunoSEQ multiplex PCR, while TCRdb's copy carries only in-frame clones and drops some. The sample yields tens of thousands of clones, nearly 90% seen once. The time point: pre-reinfection, 55 to 20 weeks before reinfection detection. TCR sequencing was done directly ex vivo on sorted cells, without expansion in vitro. Donors were people who inject drugs in the Montreal HEPCO cohort.

The sequenced material came from naive CD8+ T cells sorted from blood. This receptor was taken from a man in his late teens or twenties with hepatitis C virus infection. The rearrangement uses TRBV2 and TRBJ2-4, with 7 bases aligning to TRBD1. CDR3 sequence: CASRRTGGSLTAKNIQYF. CDR3 sequence (DNA): TGTGCCAGCAGGCGGACAGGTGGTTCCTTGACGGCCAAAAACATTCAGTACTTC.